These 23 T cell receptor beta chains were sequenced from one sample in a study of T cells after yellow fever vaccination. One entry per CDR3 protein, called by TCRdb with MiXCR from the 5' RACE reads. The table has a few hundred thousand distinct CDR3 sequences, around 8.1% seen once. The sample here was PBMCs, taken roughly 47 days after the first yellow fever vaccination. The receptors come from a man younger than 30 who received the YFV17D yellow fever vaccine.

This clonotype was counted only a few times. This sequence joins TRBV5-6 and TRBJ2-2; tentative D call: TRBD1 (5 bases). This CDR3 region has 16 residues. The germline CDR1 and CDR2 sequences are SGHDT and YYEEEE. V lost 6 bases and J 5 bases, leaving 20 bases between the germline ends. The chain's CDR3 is CASTKFPDSATGELFF. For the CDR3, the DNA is TGTGCCAGCACCAAGTTCCCCGACAGCGCAACCGGGGAGCTGTTTTTT.

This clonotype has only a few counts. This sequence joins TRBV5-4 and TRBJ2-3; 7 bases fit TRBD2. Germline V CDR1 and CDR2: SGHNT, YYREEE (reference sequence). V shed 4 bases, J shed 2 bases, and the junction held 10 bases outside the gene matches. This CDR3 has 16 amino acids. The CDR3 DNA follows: TGTGCCAGCAGCCACCGGGCTAGCGGTCTCACAGATACGCAGTATTTT. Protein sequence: CASSHRASGLTDTQYF.

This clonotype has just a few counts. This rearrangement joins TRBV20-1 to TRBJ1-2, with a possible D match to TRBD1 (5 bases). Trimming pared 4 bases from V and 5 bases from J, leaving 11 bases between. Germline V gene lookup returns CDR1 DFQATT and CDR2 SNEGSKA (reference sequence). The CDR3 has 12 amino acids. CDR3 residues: CSAIQGLYGYTF. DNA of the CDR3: TGCAGTGCTATCCAGGGCCTTTATGGCTACACCTTC.

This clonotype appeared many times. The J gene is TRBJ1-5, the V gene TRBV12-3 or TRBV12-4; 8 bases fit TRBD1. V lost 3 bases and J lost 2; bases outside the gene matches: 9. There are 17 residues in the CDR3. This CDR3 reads CASSLEDRDRGNQPQHF. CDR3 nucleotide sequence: TGTGCCAGCAGTTTGGAGGACAGGGATAGGGGCAATCAGCCCCAGCATTTT.

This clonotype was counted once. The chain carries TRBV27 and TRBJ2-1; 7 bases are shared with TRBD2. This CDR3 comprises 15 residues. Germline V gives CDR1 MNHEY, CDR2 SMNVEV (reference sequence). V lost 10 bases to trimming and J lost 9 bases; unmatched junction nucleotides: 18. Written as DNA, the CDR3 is TGTGCCATCGCACGAGGAAGCGCGGGGGTCCGTGAGCAGTTCTTC. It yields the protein CAIARGSAGVREQFF.

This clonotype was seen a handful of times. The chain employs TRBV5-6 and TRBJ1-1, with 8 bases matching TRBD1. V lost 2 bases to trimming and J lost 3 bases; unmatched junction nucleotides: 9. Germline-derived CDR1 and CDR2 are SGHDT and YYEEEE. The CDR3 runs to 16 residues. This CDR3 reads CASSFGAGGAYTEAFF. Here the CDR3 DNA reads TGTGCCAGCAGCTTTGGGGCAGGGGGCGCCTACACTGAAGCTTTCTTT.

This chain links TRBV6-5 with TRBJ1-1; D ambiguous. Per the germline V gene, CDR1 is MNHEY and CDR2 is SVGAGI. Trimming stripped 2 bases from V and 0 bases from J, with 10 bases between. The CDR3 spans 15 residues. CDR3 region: CASSYQENMNTEAFF. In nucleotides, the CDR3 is TGTGCCAGCAGTTACCAAGAAAACATGAACACTGAAGCTTTCTTT.

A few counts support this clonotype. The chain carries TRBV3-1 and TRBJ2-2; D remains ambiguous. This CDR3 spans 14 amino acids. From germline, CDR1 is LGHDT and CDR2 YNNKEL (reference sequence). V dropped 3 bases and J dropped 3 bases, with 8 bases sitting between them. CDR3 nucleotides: TGTGCCAGCAGCCACTCCGAATACACCGGGGAGCTGTTTTTT. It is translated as CASSHSEYTGELFF.

The CDR3: CASSDLSGELFF. CDR3 DNA: TGTGCCAGCAGCGATTTATCCGGGGAGCTGTTTTTT. The chain recombines TRBV11-2 with TRBJ2-2; D remains ambiguous. The CDR3 runs to 12 residues. Germline V gene lookup returns CDR1 SGHAT and CDR2 FQNNGV. Trimming pared 5 bases from V and 6 bases from J, leaving 7 bases between.

The CDR3 loop reads CASSPGVGGNTEAFF. The CDR3 coding sequence is TGCGCCAGCAGCCCCGGGGTTGGTGGGAACACTGAAGCTTTCTTT. This rearrangement joins TRBV4-1 to TRBJ1-1; no reliable D call. Germline CDR1 MGHRA, CDR2 YSYEKL. The CDR3 runs 15 residues. V lost 4 bases and J 1 base, leaving 13 bases between the germline ends.

CDR3 amino acids: CASSPPGATGELFF. The CDR3 DNA is TGTGCCAGCTCTCCCCCAGGGGCCACCGGGGAGCTGTTTTTT. The gene calls are TRBV5-5 and TRBJ2-2; possibly TRBD1 for D (6 bases). CDR1 and CDR2 (germline): SGHKS, YYEKEE (reference sequence). V lost 7 bases and J 4 bases, leaving 14 bases between the germline ends. This CDR3 is 14 amino acids long.

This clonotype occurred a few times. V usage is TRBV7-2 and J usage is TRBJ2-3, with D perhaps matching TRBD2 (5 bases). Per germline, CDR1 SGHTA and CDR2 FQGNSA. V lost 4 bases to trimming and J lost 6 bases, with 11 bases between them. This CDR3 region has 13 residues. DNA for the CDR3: TGTGCCAGCAGCTCCTTTACGGGGGATACGCAGTATTTT. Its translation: CASSSFTGDTQYF.

The CDR3: CSARRQPTNEKLFF. In nucleotides, the CDR3 is TGCAGTGCTAGAAGGCAGCCAACTAATGAAAAACTGTTTTTT. V and J are TRBV20-1 and TRBJ1-4; no clear D gene. CDR1 and CDR2 from the germline V gene are DFQATT and SNEGSKA (reference sequence). The V gene lost 2 bases and the J gene lost 0 bases, with 7 bases spanning the gap. This CDR3 contains 14 residues.

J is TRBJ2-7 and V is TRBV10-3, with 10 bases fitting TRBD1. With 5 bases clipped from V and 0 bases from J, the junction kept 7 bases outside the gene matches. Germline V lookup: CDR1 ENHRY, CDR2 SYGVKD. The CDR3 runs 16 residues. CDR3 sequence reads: CAISKGQGQGSYEQYV. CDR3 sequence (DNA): TGTGCCATCAGTAAGGGACAGGGGCAGGGCTCCTACGAGCAGTACGTC.

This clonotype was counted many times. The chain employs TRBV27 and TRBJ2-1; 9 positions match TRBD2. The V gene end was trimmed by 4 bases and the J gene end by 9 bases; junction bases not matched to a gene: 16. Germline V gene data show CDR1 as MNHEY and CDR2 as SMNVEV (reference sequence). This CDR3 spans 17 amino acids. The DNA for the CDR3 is TGTGCCAGCAGTTCGCCTGACTGGCGGGGGGGCCCGGGTGAGCAGTTCTTC. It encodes CASSSPDWRGGPGEQFF.

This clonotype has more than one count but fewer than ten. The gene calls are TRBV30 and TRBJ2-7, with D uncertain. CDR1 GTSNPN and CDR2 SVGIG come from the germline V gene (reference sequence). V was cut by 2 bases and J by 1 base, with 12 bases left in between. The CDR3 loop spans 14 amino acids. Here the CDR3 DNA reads TGTGCCTGGAGTTCAAGGGTGGGATCCTACGAGCAGTACTTC. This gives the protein CAWSSRVGSYEQYF.

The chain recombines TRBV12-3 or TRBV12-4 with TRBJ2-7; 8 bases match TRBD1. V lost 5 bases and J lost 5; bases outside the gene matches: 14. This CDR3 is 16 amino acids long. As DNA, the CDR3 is TGTGCCAGCAGTATTCCCTTCAGGGGGCAAACTGACGAGCAGTACGTC. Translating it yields CASSIPFRGQTDEQYV.

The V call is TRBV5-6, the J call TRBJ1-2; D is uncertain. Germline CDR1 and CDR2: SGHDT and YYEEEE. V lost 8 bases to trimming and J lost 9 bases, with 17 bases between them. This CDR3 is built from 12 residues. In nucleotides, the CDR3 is TGTGCCAGGGGCCCCGGGCTCCTCTGCTACACCTTC. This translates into CARGPGLLCYTF.

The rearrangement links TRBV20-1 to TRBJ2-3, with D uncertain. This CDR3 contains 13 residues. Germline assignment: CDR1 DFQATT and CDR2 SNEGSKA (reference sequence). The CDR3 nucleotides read TGCAGCGCAACAGACGAGGTCGCAGATACGCAGTATTTT. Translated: CSATDEVADTQYF.

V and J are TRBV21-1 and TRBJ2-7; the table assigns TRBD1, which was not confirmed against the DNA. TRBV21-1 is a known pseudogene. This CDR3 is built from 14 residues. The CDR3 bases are TGTGCCAGCAGCCCGGACAGCCCTTGTCCCGAGCAGTACGTC. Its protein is CASSPDSPCPEQYV.

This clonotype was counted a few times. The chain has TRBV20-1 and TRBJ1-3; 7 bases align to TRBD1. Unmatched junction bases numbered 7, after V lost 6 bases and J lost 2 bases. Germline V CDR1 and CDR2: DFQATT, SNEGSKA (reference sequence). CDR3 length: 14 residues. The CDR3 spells CSAGRTGPGNTIYF. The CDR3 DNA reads TGCAGTGCCGGACGGACAGGCCCTGGAAACACCATATATTTT.

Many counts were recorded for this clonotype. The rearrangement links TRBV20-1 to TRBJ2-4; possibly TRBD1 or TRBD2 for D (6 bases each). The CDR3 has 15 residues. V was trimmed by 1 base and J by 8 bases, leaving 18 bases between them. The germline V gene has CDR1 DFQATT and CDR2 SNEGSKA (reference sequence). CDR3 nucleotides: TGCAGTGCTAGAGTCGGACGGGGGCTTTGGGACATTCAGTACTTC. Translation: CSARVGRGLWDIQYF.

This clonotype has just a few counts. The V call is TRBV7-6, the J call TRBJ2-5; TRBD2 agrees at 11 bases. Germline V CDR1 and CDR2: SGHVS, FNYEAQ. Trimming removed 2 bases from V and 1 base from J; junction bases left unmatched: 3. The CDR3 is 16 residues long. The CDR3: CASSLIGLAGQETQYF. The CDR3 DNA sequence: TGTGCCAGCAGCTTAATTGGACTAGCGGGCCAAGAGACCCAGTACTTC.